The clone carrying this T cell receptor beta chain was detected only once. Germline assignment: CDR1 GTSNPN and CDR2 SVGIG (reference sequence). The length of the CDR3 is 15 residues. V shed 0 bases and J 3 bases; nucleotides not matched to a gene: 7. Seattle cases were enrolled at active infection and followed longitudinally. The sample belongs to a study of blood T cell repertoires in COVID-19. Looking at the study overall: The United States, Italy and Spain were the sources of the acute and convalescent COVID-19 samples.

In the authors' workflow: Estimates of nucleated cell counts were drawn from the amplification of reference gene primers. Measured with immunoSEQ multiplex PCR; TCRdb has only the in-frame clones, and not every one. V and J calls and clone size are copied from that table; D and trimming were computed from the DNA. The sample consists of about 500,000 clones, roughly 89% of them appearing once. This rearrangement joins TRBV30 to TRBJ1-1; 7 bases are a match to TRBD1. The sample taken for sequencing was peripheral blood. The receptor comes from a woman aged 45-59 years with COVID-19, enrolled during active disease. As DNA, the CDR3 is TGTGCCTGGAGTGTAGATGTGCAGGGGGACACTGAAGCTTTCTTT. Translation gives CAWSVDVQGDTEAFF.